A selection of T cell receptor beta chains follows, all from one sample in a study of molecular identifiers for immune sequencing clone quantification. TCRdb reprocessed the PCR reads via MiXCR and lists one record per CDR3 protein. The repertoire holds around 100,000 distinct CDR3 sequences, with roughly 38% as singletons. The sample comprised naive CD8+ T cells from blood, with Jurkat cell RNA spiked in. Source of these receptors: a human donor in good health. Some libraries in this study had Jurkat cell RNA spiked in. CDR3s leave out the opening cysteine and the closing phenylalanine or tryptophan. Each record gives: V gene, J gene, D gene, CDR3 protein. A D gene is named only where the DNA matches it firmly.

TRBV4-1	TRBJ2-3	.	ASSQLGTQY
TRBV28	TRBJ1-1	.	ASSLMAATEAF
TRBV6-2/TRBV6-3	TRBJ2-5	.	ASSYEGSVLETQY
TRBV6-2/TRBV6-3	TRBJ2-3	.	ASSYSVPATQY
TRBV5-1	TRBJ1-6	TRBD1	ASSLASDRDRPGSPLH
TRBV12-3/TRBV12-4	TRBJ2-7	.	ASSLLGDSSYEQY
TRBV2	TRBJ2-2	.	ASQSAGELF
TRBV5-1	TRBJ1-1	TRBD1	ASSLDLAGGENTEAF
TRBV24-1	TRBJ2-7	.	ATSDVRSGAYEQY
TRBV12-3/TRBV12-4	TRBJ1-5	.	ASSPLKYSNQPQH
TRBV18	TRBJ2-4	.	ASSPSGDIQY
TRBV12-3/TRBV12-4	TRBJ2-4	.	ASTTTSRGIQY
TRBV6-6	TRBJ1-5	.	ASSYIQANQPQH
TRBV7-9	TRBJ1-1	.	ASSLSGATEAF
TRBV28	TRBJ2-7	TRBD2	ASWASGLSYEQY
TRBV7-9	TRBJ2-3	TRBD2	ASSLGGRPTDTQS
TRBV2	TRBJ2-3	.	ASEAGQNTDTQY
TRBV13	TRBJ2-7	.	ASSLVTRGSYEQY
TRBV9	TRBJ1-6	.	ASSAPQGSNSPLH
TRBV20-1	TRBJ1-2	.	SARDHYESYT
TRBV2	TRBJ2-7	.	ASSEEVASYEQY
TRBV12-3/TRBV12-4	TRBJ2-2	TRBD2	ASSSGLAVNTGELF
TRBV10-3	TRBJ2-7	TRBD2	AISSGSSEQY
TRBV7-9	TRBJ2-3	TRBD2	ASSSTSGNTQGDTQY
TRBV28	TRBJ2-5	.	ASSLYGLDQETQY
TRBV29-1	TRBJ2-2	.	SVGGHDSVLGTGVLF
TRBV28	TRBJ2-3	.	ASSFPRVSTDTQY
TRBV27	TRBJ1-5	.	ASSLLGDNQPQQ
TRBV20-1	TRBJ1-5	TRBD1	SAGGQVTVLSNQPQH
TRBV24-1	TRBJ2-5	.	ATSDLVSQY
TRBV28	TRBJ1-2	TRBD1	ASRDSNYGYT
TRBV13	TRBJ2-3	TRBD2	ASSWGLAGGIPSTDTQY
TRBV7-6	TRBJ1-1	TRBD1	ASSPGGVYGGKAF
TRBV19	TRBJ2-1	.	ASSTYGGQWYNEQF
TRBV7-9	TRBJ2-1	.	ASSSQRNEQF
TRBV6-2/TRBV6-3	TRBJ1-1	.	ASSYSNGWSEAF
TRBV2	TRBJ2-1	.	ASSEAFEAEQF